The source of this TCR beta chain is a study of T cells in localized non-small cell lung cancer. Study-level points and caveats: Higher blood T cell density tracked longer overall survival. The study detected a median approximately 55 of the top 100 tumor clones in adjacent lung. Peak T cell clonality was found in uninvolved adjacent lung, exceeding tumor. Only one tumor region was sequenced, so heterogeneity remains possible.

In regard to this clone: The antigen remains undetermined.

The table came from immunoSEQ multiplex PCR; TCRdb's copy has only in-frame clones and leaves some out. The sample has approximately 35,000 clones; about 91% are singletons. V was pared by 6 bases and J by 8 bases, with 14 bases between. CDR1 is LGHNT, CDR2 FRNRAP, per germline. This CDR3 region has 13 residues. The sequenced sample was PBMCs, obtained before any cancer treatment. V usage is TRBV12-5 and J usage is TRBJ1-5; possibly TRBD1 for D (5 bases). This sequence originates from a man aged 35 to 70 with stage II lung adenocarcinoma. The CDR3 protein is CASGPLRGEPQHF. In DNA form, the CDR3 reads TGTGCTAGTGGCCCCCTACGGGGGGAGCCCCAGCATTTT. Supplemented by reference TRBV12-5 and TRBJ1-5, the full variable domain reads DARVTQTPRHKVTEMGQEVTMRCQPILGHNTVFWYRQTMMQGLELLAYFRNRAPLDDSGMPKDRFSAEMPDATLATLKIQPSEPRDSAVYFCASGPLRGEPQHFGDGTRLSIL.